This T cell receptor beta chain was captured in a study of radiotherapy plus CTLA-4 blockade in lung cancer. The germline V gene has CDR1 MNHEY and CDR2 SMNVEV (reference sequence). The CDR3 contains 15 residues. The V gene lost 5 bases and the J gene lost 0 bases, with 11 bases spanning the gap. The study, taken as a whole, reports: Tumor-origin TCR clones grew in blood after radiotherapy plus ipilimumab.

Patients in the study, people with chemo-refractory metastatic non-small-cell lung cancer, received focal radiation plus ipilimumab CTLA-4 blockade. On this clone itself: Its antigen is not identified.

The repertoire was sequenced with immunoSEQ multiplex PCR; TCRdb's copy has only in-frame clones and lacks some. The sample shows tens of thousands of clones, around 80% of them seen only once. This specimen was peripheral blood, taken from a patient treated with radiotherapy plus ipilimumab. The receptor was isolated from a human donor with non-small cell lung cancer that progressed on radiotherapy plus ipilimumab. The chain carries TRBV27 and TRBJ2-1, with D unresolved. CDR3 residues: CASSLDSSSYNEQFF. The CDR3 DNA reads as TGTGCCAGCAGTCTTGACTCGAGCTCCTACAATGAGCAGTTCTTC.